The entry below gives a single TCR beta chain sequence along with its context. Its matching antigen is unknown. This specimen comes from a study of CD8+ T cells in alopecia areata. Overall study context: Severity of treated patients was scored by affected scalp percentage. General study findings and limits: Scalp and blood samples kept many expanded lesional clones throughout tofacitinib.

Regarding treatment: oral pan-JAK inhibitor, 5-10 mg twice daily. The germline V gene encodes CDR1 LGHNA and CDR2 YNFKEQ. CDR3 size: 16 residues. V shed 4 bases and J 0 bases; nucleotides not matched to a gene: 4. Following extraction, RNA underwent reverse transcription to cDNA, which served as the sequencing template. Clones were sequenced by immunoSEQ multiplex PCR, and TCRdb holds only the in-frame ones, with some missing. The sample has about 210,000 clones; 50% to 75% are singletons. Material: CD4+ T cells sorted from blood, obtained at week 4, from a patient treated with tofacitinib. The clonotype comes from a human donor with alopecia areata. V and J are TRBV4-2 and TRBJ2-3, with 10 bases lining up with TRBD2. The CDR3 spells CASSPSGGLSTDTQYF. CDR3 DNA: TGTGCCAGCAGCCCTAGCGGGGGCCTTAGCACAGATACGCAGTATTTT.